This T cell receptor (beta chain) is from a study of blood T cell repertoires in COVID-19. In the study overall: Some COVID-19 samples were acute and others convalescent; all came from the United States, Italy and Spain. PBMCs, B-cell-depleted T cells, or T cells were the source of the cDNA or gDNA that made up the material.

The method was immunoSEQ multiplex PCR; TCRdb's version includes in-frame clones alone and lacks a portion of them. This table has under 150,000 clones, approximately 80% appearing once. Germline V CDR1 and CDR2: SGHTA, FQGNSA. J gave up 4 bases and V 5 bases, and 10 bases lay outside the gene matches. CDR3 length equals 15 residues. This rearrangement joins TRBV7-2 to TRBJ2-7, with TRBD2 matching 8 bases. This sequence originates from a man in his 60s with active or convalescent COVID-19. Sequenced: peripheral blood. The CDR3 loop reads CASSGVAGGFYEQYF. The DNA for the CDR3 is TGTGCCAGCAGCGGAGTCGCGGGAGGCTTTTACGAGCAGTACTTC.